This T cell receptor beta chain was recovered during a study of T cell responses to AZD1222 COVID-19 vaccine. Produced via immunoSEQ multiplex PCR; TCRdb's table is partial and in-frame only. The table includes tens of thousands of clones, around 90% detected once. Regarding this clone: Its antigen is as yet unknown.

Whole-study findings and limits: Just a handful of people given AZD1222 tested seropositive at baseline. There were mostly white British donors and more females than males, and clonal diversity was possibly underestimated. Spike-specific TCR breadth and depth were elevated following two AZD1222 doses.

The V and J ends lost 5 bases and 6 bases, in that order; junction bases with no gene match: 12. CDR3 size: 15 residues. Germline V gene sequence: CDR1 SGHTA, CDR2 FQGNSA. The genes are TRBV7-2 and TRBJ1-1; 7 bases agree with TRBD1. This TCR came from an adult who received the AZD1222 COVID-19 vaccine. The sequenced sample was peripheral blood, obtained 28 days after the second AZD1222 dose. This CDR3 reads CASSPAVGGLSEAFF. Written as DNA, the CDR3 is TGTGCCAGCAGCCCCGCTGTAGGGGGCCTCTCTGAAGCTTTCTTT.